This TCR beta chain was profiled in a study of CD4 and CD8 cells across lung adenocarcinoma regions (dated by TCRdb to the late 2010s). Background on the whole study: Intratumor heterogeneity of the T cell receptor repertoire was examined by comparing tumor centers with tumor margins.

Sequences SEHNR (CDR1) and FQNEAQ (CDR2) are obtained from the germline V gene (reference sequence). The CDR3 starts with the cysteine, ends with the phenylalanine, and has 16 residues. The entry retains the CDR3 DNA only, 48 bases that are in frame from base 1. The junction shows trimming of 7 bases on V and 5 bases on J, plus 23 bases between the germline ends. Patients with localized lung adenocarcinoma, a subtype of non-small cell lung cancer, were used as donors. The margins of localized lung adenocarcinomas were where the samples came from. For TCR repertoire analysis, CD8+ T cells taken from tumor tissue were profiled apart from CD4+ T cells. Library creation used PCR. Sequenced on a HiSeq X Ten. TCRdb reanalyzed the raw reads on its own, using fastp at Q25 for trimming and MiXCR for clone calling, and kept in-frame beta chains. Entries that share a CDR3 protein sequence are merged under the most common genes and DNA. The sample table shows roughly 10,000 distinct CDR3 sequences, and 35% to 60% are seen once. The ten largest account for 33% of the sample.

This clonotype was detected only once. What this receptor recognizes is not known. No much larger clone exists at a distance of one base, and base qualities are not known. Weak support is all one read offers. Recombination connected TRBV7-9 to TRBJ1-1, and perhaps TRBD1 as D gene, on 6 matching bases. The sequence was obtained from a male donor with lung adenocarcinoma. The CD4 and CD8 labels of this study may be unreliable. Sequencing was performed on CD8+ T cells from the margin of a lung tumor. The cell subset or site tag for this specimen amounts to: tumor margin region. The CDR3 in this case is CASTPGVFGQKTEAFF. The bases are TGTGCCAGCACCCCGGGGGTGTTCGGACAGAAAACTGAAGCTTTCTTT.